This is a list of T cell receptor beta chains from one sample in a study of T cells in tumors after PD-1 blockade. Clones were sequenced by immunoSEQ multiplex PCR, and TCRdb holds only the in-frame ones, with some missing. Found here are about 7,700 clones, approximately 71% of them singletons; the top ten hold over 8%. The starting material was tumor tissue, obtained after anti-PD-1 treatment. The source of these receptors is a human donor with basal cell carcinoma. Both conserved end residues are part of each CDR3. A D gene is named only where the DNA matches it firmly. Not all rows give a size; the values are once, few, many and, for expanded clones, a class.

>TRBD2|TRBV15|TRBJ2-1|.
CATSSYSGLAGFEQFF
TGTGCCACCAGCAGCTATTCCGGGCTAGCGGGGTTTGAGCAGTTCTTC
>TRBD1|TRBV6-4|TRBJ2-1|few
CASSQTGAGFF
TGTGCCAGCAGCCAAACAGGGGCCGGGTTCTTC
>TRBD2|TRBV13|TRBJ2-3|few
CASSGETSGTDTQYF
TGTGCCAGCAGCGGAGAGACTAGCGGGACAGATACGCAGTATTTT
>TRBD1|TRBV7-2|TRBJ1-2|.
CASSLATGQGGGYTF
TGTGCCAGCAGCTTAGCCACGGGACAGGGAGGTGGCTACACCTTC
>.|TRBV30|TRBJ2-7|.
CAWSHRMREQYF
TGTGCCTGGAGCCATCGGATGAGGGAGCAGTACTTC
>.|TRBV24-1|TRBJ2-5|.
CATSDFRGARAPSVEETQYF
TGTGCCACCAGTGATTTTAGAGGGGCTCGTGCGCCCTCGGTGGAAGAGACCCAGTACTTC
>TRBD1|TRBV7-2|TRBJ1-5|.
CASSPGTGYSNQPQHF
TGTGCCAGCAGCCCCGGGACAGGTTATAGCAATCAGCCCCAGCATTTT
>TRBD2|TRBV5-4|TRBJ2-7|once
CASSLDGAGGPREQYF
TGTGCCAGCAGCTTGGATGGGGCGGGGGGCCCTCGCGAGCAGTACTTC
>TRBD1|TRBV10-3|TRBJ1-5|medium-sized
CAIRSQGGDQPQHF
TGTGCCATCAGGAGCCAGGGGGGAGATCAGCCCCAGCATTTT
>TRBD1|TRBV3-1/TRBV3-2|TRBJ2-5|.
CASSQDGQGVLRETQYF
TGTGCCAGCAGCCAAGATGGGCAGGGGGTACTTCGGGAGACCCAGTACTTC
>TRBD2|TRBV11-1|TRBJ2-3|.
CASAGPGTSPTDTQYF
TGTGCCTCCGCCGGGCCCGGGACTAGCCCCACAGATACGCAGTATTTT
>.|TRBV10-3|TRBJ2-3|medium-sized
CAITSTGMEDTQYF
TGTGCCATCACCTCTACAGGGATGGAAGATACGCAGTATTTT
>TRBD2|TRBV5-6|TRBJ2-1|.
CASSPPSGRLHEQFF
TGTGCCAGCAGCCCTCCTAGCGGGAGGCTTCATGAGCAGTTCTTC
>.|TRBV2|TRBJ1-2|few
CATQGQAAYGYTF
TGTGCCACCCAAGGACAAGCTGCCTATGGCTACACCTTC
>.|TRBV7-3|TRBJ2-2|few
CASSNGIAGINTGELFF
TGTGCCAGCAGTAACGGGATCGCAGGGATCAACACCGGGGAGCTGTTTTTT
>.|TRBV6-5|TRBJ2-1|.
CASRRGWGAVNEQFF
TGTGCCAGCAGACGAGGCTGGGGGGCTGTCAATGAGCAGTTCTTC
>.|TRBV3-1/TRBV3-2|TRBJ1-3|.
CASSQAVGNTIYF
TGTGCCAGCAGCCAAGCAGTCGGAAACACCATATATTTT
>.|TRBV5-1|TRBJ2-1|.
CASSLESGDAYNEQFF
TGCGCCAGCAGCTTGGAGTCAGGGGATGCCTACAATGAGCAGTTCTTC
>TRBD1|TRBV6-5|TRBJ2-7|.
CASSPRTGAYEQYF
TGTGCCAGCAGCCCAAGGACAGGGGCCTACGAGCAGTACTTC
>TRBD1|TRBV9|TRBJ2-5|.
CASSVGQGVQETQYF
TGTGCCAGCAGCGTAGGTCAGGGGGTCCAAGAGACCCAGTACTTC
>.|TRBV10-3|TRBJ1-3|.
CAIRTASGNTIYF
TGTGCCATCCGGACAGCCTCTGGAAACACCATATATTTT
>.|TRBV2|TRBJ2-1|.
CASSPRRTVNEQFF
TGTGCCAGCAGTCCTCGGCGTACGGTGAATGAGCAGTTCTTC
>TRBD1|TRBV19|TRBJ2-2|few
CASSWGQGAAGELFF
TGTGCCAGTAGTTGGGGACAGGGGGCTGCCGGGGAGCTGTTTTTT
>.|TRBV29-1|TRBJ1-4|.
CSAPEAFLNEKLFF
TGCAGCGCCCCCGAGGCATTCCTTAATGAAAAACTGTTTTTT
>.|TRBV5-1|TRBJ2-3|.
CASSLGQAIQVTDTQYF
TGCGCCAGCAGCTTGGGCCAGGCCATCCAGGTCACAGATACGCAGTATTTT
>.|TRBV6-5|TRBJ2-3|once
CASSYGDGGDTQYF
TGTGCCAGCAGTTACGGGGACGGAGGAGATACGCAGTATTTT
>TRBD1|TRBV6-4|TRBJ1-1|.
CASSPYHGTGPSEAFF
TGTGCCAGCAGTCCCTACCACGGGACAGGGCCATCTGAAGCTTTCTTT
>.|TRBV27|TRBJ2-7|.
CASSLAQTYEQYF
TGTGCCAGCAGTTTAGCACAGACCTACGAGCAGTACTTC
>TRBD1|TRBV6-5|TRBJ2-7|.
CASSSGTVYEQYF
TGTGCCAGCAGCTCCGGGACAGTTTACGAGCAGTACTTC
>.|TRBV18|TRBJ2-1|.
CASSPLMGRLSYNEQFF
TGTGCCAGCTCACCATTGATGGGGAGGCTTTCCTACAATGAGCAGTTCTTC
>TRBD1|TRBV6-5|TRBJ2-7|few
CASRSTGTGVYEQYF
TGTGCCAGCAGGAGTACCGGGACAGGGGTCTACGAGCAGTACTTC
>TRBD2|TRBV9|TRBJ2-3|.
CAAEGLAGGALRDTQYF
TGTGCAGCCGAGGGACTAGCGGGGGGCGCGCTAAGGGATACGCAGTATTTT
>.|TRBV4-3|TRBJ2-7|once
CASSQEGPPTSYEQYF
TGCGCCAGCAGCCAAGAGGGCCCACCAACCTCCTACGAGCAGTACTTC
>.|TRBV3-1/TRBV3-2|TRBJ2-5|.
CASSQGYQETQYF
TGTGCCAGCAGCCAAGGATACCAAGAGACCCAGTACTTC
>.|TRBV19|TRBJ1-1|.
CASNRVGNTEAFF
TGTGCCAGTAACAGGGTCGGGAACACTGAAGCTTTCTTT
>.|TRBV9|TRBJ2-1|.
CASSVIGHADNEQFF
TGTGCCAGCAGCGTAATCGGACACGCCGACAATGAGCAGTTCTTC
>TRBD2|TRBV5-5|TRBJ2-5|.
CASSPGGGETQYF
TGTGCCAGCAGCCCGGGAGGTGGGGAGACCCAGTACTTC
>.|TRBV5-1|TRBJ2-3|few
CASSLGGRSDTQYF
TGCGCCAGCAGCCTGGGGGGGCGGTCAGATACGCAGTATTTT
>.|TRBV5-1|TRBJ2-7|.
CASSPTAGRKQYF
TGCGCCAGCAGCCCCACAGCCGGGCGCAAGCAGTACTTC
>.|TRBV19|TRBJ1-1|medium-sized
CASIRNTEAFF
TGTGCCAGCATCAGGAACACTGAAGCTTTCTTT
>TRBD2|TRBV19|TRBJ2-2|.
CASTSGLNAGELFF
TGTGCCAGTACTAGCGGACTTAATGCCGGGGAGCTGTTTTTT
>TRBD2|TRBV9|TRBJ2-3|.
CASSVAGEDTQYF
TGTGCCAGCAGCGTGGCGGGAGAAGATACGCAGTATTTT
>TRBD1|TRBV7-2|TRBJ2-3|.
CASSYGTGYTDTQYF
TGTGCCAGCAGCTATGGGACAGGGTATACAGATACGCAGTATTTT
>TRBD1|TRBV9|TRBJ1-2|.
CASSRTGGGLGYTF
TGTGCCAGCAGCAGGACAGGAGGGGGTCTTGGCTACACCTTC
>TRBD2|TRBV19|TRBJ2-7|.
CASSTGLAGPYEQYF
TGTGCCAGTAGTACAGGACTAGCGGGGCCCTACGAGCAGTACTTC
>TRBD2|TRBV5-5|TRBJ2-3|few
CASSLELAVTDTQYF
TGTGCCAGCAGCTTGGAACTAGCGGTTACAGATACGCAGTATTTT
>TRBD1|TRBV5-5|TRBJ2-4|.
CASSLRGTGPNIQYF
TGTGCCAGCAGCCTTAGGGGGACAGGCCCAAACATTCAGTACTTC